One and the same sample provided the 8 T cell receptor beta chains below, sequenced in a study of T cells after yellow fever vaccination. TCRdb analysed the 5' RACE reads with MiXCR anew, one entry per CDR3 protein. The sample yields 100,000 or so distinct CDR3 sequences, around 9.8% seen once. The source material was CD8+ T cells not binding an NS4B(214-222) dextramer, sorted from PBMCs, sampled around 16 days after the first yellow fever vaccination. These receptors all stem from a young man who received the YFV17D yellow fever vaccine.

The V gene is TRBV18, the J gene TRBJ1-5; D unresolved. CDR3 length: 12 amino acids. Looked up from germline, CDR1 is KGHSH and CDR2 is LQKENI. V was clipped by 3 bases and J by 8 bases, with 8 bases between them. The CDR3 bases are TGTGCCAGCTCACCGGGTCAGGAGCCCCAGCATTTT. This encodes CASSPGQEPQHF.

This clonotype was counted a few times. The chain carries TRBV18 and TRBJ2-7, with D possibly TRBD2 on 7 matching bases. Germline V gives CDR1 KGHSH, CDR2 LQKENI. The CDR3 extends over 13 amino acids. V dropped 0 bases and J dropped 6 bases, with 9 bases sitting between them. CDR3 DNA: TGTGCCAGCTCACCACCGGGGGGGGCCGAGCAGTACTTC. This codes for CASSPPGGAEQYF. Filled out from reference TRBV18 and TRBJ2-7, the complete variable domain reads NAGVMQNPRHLVRRRGQEARLRCSPMKGHSHVYWYRQLPEEGLKFMVYLQKENIIDESGMPKERFSAEFPKEGPSILRIQQVVRGDSAAYFCASSPPGGAEQYFGPGTRLTVT.

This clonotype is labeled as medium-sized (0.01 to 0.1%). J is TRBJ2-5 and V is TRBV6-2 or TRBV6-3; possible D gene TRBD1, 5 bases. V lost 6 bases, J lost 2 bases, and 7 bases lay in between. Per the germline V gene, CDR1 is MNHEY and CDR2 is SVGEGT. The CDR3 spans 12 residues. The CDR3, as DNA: TGTGCCAGCAGCGACAGTCAAGAGACCCAGTACTTC. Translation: CASSDSQETQYF.

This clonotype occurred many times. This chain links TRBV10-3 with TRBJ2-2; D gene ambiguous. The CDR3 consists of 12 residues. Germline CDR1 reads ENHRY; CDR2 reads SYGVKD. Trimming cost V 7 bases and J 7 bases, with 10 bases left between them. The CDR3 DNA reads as TGTGCCATCACCCAGGATCACGGGGAGCTGTTTTTT. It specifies CAITQDHGELFF.

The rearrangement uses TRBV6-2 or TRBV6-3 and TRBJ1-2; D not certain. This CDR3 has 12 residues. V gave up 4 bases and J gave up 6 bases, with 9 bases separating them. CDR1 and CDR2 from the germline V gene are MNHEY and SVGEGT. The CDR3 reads CASSFGSDGYTF. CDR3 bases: TGTGCCAGCAGTTTCGGGTCGGATGGCTACACCTTC.

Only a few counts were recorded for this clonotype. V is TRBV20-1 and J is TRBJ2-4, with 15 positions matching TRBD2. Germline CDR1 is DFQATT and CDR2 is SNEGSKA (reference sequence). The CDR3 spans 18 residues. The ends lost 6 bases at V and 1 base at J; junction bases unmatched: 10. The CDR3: CSATGTSGGPVAKNIQYF. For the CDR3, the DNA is TGCAGTGCAACCGGGACTAGCGGGGGGCCGGTGGCCAAAAACATTCAGTACTTC.

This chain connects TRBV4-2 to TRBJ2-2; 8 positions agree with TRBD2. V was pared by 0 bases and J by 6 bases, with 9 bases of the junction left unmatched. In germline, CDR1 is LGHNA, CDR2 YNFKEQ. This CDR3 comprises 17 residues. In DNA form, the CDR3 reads TGTGCCAGCAGCCAAGATCCCGGGGGGGCCGTCTCCGGGGAGCTGTTTTTT. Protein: CASSQDPGGAVSGELFF.

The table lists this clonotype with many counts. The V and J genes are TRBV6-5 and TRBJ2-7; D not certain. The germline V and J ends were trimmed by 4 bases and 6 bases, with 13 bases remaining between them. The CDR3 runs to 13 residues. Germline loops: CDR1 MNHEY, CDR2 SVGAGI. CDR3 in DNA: TGTGCCAGCAGTTCCTTTCCCCGCAGCGAGCAGTACGTC. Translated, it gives CASSSFPRSEQYV.